Each of the 12 T cell receptor beta chains below was sequenced from the same sample in a study of blood T cell repertoires in COVID-19. Produced via immunoSEQ multiplex PCR; TCRdb's table is partial and in-frame only. Of 110,000 to 150,000 clones listed, under 90% are singletons. The sequencing sample was made of peripheral blood. The receptor set was obtained from a man aged 70-80 years who had recovered from COVID-19.

V gene TRBV27 combines with J gene TRBJ2-1; TRBD2 is a possible D gene (7 bases). V was shortened by 0 bases and J by 5 bases, with 11 bases between the two germline ends. From germline, CDR1 is MNHEY and CDR2 SMNVEV (reference sequence). The CDR3 has 15 amino acids. The CDR3 spells CASSLSWGGHNEQFF. Here the CDR3 DNA reads TGTGCCAGCAGTTTATCATGGGGGGGCCACAATGAGCAGTTCTTC.

The chain has TRBV6-2 or TRBV6-3 and TRBJ2-7; 8 bases match TRBD2. CDR3 length: 14 amino acids. With 4 bases clipped from V and 4 bases from J, the junction kept 6 bases outside the gene matches. Germline V CDR1 and CDR2: MNHEY, SVGEGT. As DNA, the CDR3 is TGTGCCAGCAGTTGGGGACTAGATCTGTACGAGCAGTACTTC. This sequence encodes CASSWGLDLYEQYF.

The V call is TRBV4-3, the J call TRBJ1-2, with a tentative D call TRBD1 (5 bases). The CDR3 has 18 amino acids. From germline, CDR1 is LGHNA and CDR2 YSLEER. Between the trimmed V and J ends, which lost 0 bases and 2 bases, there was a span of 19 bases. The CDR3 reads CASSQDRGNLAGNYGYTF. In nucleotides, the CDR3 is TGCGCCAGCAGCCAAGATCGGGGGAACCTGGCTGGAAACTATGGCTACACCTTC.

The rearrangement joins TRBV7-9 to TRBJ2-7; 11 bases line up with TRBD2. The junction had 6 bases not matched to a gene; V was cut back by 4 bases and J by 4 bases. Germline CDR1 SEHNR, CDR2 FQNEAQ (reference sequence). This CDR3 spans 15 amino acids. The CDR3 DNA follows: TGTGCCAGCAGCTCCCCGGGACTAGCGGATTACGAGCAGTACTTC. Protein sequence: CASSSPGLADYEQYF. Supplemented by reference TRBV7-9 and TRBJ2-7, the full variable domain reads DTGVSQNPRHKITKRGQNVTFRCDPISEHNRLYWYRQTLGQGPEFLTYFQNEAQLEKSRLLSDRFSAERPKGSFSTLEIQRTEQGDSAMYLCASSSPGLADYEQYFGPGTRLTVT.

The chain has TRBV7-9 and TRBJ2-1; 7 bases map to TRBD2. Germline-derived CDR1 and CDR2 are SEHNR and FQNEAQ (reference sequence). Trimming cost V 5 bases and J 7 bases; bases outside gene matches: 5. There are 13 residues in the CDR3. The CDR3 reads CASSPRGDNEQFF. Here the CDR3 DNA reads TGTGCCAGCAGCCCTCGGGGGGATAATGAGCAGTTCTTC.

This clone was seen a few times. This chain joins TRBV6-6 and TRBJ2-1, with a weak D call TRBD1 (6 bases). The CDR3 is 13 amino acids. Looked up from germline, CDR1 is MNHNY and CDR2 is SVGAGI (reference sequence). With 6 bases removed from V and 4 bases from J, the gap between germline ends came to 10 bases. The CDR3 coding sequence is TGTGCCAGCAGCAACGGACAGTACAATGAGCAGTTCTTC. Its translation is CASSNGQYNEQFF.

The CDR3: CASSLLANEKLFF. For the CDR3, the DNA is TGTGCCAGCAGCTTATTAGCTAATGAAAAACTGTTTTTT. V and J are TRBV11-2 and TRBJ1-4, with no clear D. This CDR3 comprises 13 residues. V lost 2 bases to trimming and J lost 3 bases, with 4 bases between them. Germline V lookup: CDR1 SGHAT, CDR2 FQNNGV.

The count of this clone is one. This chain joins TRBV5-1 and TRBJ2-1, with TRBD2 matching 8 bases. The germline CDR1 and CDR2 sequences are SGHRS and YFSETQ. This CDR3 comprises 16 residues. After removal of 0 bases from V and 6 bases from J, the junction contained 8 bases not matched to a gene. CDR3 DNA: TGCGCCAGCAGCTTGGATGGCGGGGGGAGGGGCAATGAGCAGTTCTTC. It specifies CASSLDGGGRGNEQFF. Full variable domain (rest looked up from reference TRBV5-1 and TRBJ2-1): KAGVTQTPRYLIKTRGQQVTLSCSPISGHRSVSWYQQTPGQGLQFLFEYFSETQRNKGNFPGRFSGRQFSNSRSEMNVSTLELGDSALYLCASSLDGGGRGNEQFFGPGTRLTVL.

This clone occurred a few times. Other DNA sequences in this specimen translate into the identical CDR3. This sequence joins TRBV9 and TRBJ1-3, with D uncertain. Germline CDR1 is SGDLS and CDR2 is YYNGEE. The V end was cut by 3 bases, the J end by 0 bases, with 10 bases between. This CDR3 spans 15 amino acids. CDR3 protein: CASSASGNSGNTIYF. The CDR3 coding sequence is TGTGCCAGCAGCGCATCAGGAAACTCTGGAAACACCATATATTTT.

The chain employs TRBV3-1 (or the pseudogene TRBV3-2) and TRBJ2-7; 8 nucleotides agree with TRBD2. The germline CDR1 and CDR2 sequences are LGHDT and YNNKEL (reference sequence). V lost 1 base and J lost 6; bases outside the gene matches: 17. CDR3 size: 18 residues. The CDR3 reads CASSQAGGGRRGGVEQYF. Written as DNA, the CDR3 is TGTGCCAGCAGCCAAGCTGGCGGCGGGAGGAGAGGTGGGGTCGAGCAGTACTTC.

V and J are TRBV30 and TRBJ1-6; 7 bases are a match to TRBD1. The CDR3 extends over 14 amino acids. Germline V gives CDR1 GTSNPN, CDR2 SVGIG (reference sequence). After removal of 4 bases from V and 7 bases from J, the junction contained 7 bases not matched to a gene. The CDR3 nucleotides are TGTGCCTGGACCGGAGGGACAGCGAATTCACCCCTCCACTTT. Encoded protein: CAWTGGTANSPLHF.

For the CDR3, the DNA is TGTGCCAGCAGCCCTTGGGGAGCGGGAGGCTATGAGCAGTTCTTC. Translated: CASSPWGAGGYEQFF. The J gene is TRBJ2-1, the V gene TRBV9, with 9 bases lining up with TRBD2. This CDR3 is built from 15 residues. V dropped 4 bases and J dropped 8; count of bases not matched to a gene: 10. From germline, CDR1 is SGDLS and CDR2 YYNGEE. The entire variable domain, with the rest obtained from reference TRBV9 and TRBJ2-1, is as follows: DSGVTQTPKHLITATGQRVTLRCSPRSGDLSVYWYQQSLDQGLQFLIQYYNGEERAKGNILERFSAQQFPDLHSELNLSSLELGDSALYFCASSPWGAGGYEQFFGPGTRLTVL.